A selection of T cell receptor beta chains follows, all from one sample in a study of T cell repertoires in cytomegalovirus infection. Antigens of these TCRs are unknown. In TCRdb, the reads were re-called with MiXCR into one record per CDR3 protein. The sample carries 400,000 to 600,000 distinct CDR3 sequences, 40% to 50% recorded once. The input for sequencing was cultured PBMCs, taken from culture after CMV antigen stimulation. Receptors were obtained from a human donor in good health (CMV status not recorded). Some clones in this sample may be carry-over from other donors' samples. The CDR3 runs from the conserved cysteine through the conserved F or W. A D gene is named only where the DNA matches it firmly. For some rows the clone size is stated as once, few or many, or as a class when expanded; others skip it.

>TRBV12-3/TRBV12-4|TRBJ1-2|.|TRBD1
TGTGCCAGCAGACCGGGACAGAACTATGGCTACACCTTC
CASRPGQNYGYTF
>TRBV10-3|TRBJ2-7|.|.
TGTGCCATCAGCCGGACGGACGGAGCCTACGAGCAGTACTTC
CAISRTDGAYEQYF
>TRBV7-6|TRBJ1-2|.|.
TGTGCCAAACGGGGAACAGCGGCCTATGGCTACACCTTC
CAKRGTAAYGYTF
>TRBV7-6|TRBJ2-6|.|.
TGTGCCAGCAGCATATGGGGGGCCAACGTCCTGACTTTC
CASSIWGANVLTF
>TRBV6-2/TRBV6-3|TRBJ2-1|few|.
TGTGCCAGCAGTTGGGGTAGCGTTGAGCAGTTCTTC
CASSWGSVEQFF
>TRBV7-2|TRBJ1-2|.|.
TGTGCCAGCAGTGGGGGGGGCGACTATGGCTACACCTTC
CASSGGGDYGYTF
>TRBV7-2|TRBJ2-1|many|.
TGTGCCAGCAGCTTAGGCCCTAGCAGTGAGCAGTTCTTC
CASSLGPSSEQFF
>TRBV20-1|TRBJ2-1|.|.
TGCAGTGCTCCAGGCCATACCGCCACCTACAATGAGCAGTTCTTC
CSAPGHTATYNEQFF
>TRBV7-2|TRBJ1-3|few|TRBD1
TGTGCCAGCAGCTTATTCCCTGGACAGGCAGCCGGAAACACCATATATTTT
CASSLFPGQAAGNTIYF
>TRBV4-1|TRBJ2-1|.|.
TGTGCCAGCAGCCAACCCCAGGGGAATGAGCAGTTCTTC
CASSQPQGNEQFF
>TRBV7-6|TRBJ2-5|few|TRBD1
TGTGCCAGCAGCTTAGTCCGGGACAGGGGCCAAGAGACCCAGTACTTC
CASSLVRDRGQETQYF
>TRBV6-6|TRBJ2-1|many|TRBD2
TGTGCCAGTTCTCAGCGGGGCTACAATGAGCAGTTCTTC
CASSQRGYNEQFF
>TRBV11-3|TRBJ2-7|.|.
TGTGCCAGCAGCAAACGCGGGGATCCATCTACCTACGAGCAGTACTTC
CASSKRGDPSTYEQYF
>TRBV9|TRBJ1-2|few|.
TGTGCCAGCAGCGAAACAGGTACCGAGAATATGCACACCTTC
CASSETGTENMHTF
>TRBV19|TRBJ2-1|.|.
TGTGCCAGTAGTATACCCCCTTATGGCGGGATCAGAAATGAGCAGTTCTTC
CASSIPPYGGIRNEQFF
>TRBV2|TRBJ2-7|.|TRBD2
TGTGCCAGCACGGGGGGGGGTTCCTACGAGCAGTACTTC
CASTGGGSYEQYF